This T cell receptor (beta chain) derives from a study of graft-versus-host responses after intestinal transplantation. Study-wide context: For around 3 years after anti-thymocyte globulin induction, all recipients took tacrolimus and steroids.

Only in-frame clones appear in the TCRdb table, and some are missing; sequencing was by immunoSEQ multiplex PCR. The data hold fewer than 25,000 clones, with around two fifths observed a single time. The study's findings and limits: The marrow of recipients harbored GvH clones, and ileum or blood showed some of them first.

This CDR3 is 14 amino acids long. The germline V and J ends were trimmed by 1 base and 5 bases, with 8 bases remaining between them. Germline V gene sequence: CDR1 MNHEY, CDR2 SVGAGI. Plates contained roughly 200,000 CFSE-labeled responder cells and roughly 200,000 irradiated, violet-dye-labeled stimulator cells. Responder CD3+CD4+ and CD3+CD8+ cells that were proliferating and CFSE-low were sorted after the reaction. The source is a human patient who was an organ donor for intestinal transplantation. The rearrangement uses TRBV6-5 and TRBJ2-2, with D uncertain. This specimen consisted of alloreactive CD8+ T cells from a mixed lymphocyte reaction culture, obtained before transplantation. Subset of the sample: CFSE-low proliferating T cells sorted from approximately 6-day pre-transplant mixed lymphocyte reaction (GvH or HvG direction). The CDR3 protein is CASSYLGETGELFF. The CDR3 coding sequence is TGTGCCAGCAGTTACTTAGGAGAAACCGGGGAGCTGTTTTTT.